This T cell receptor (beta chain) was identified in a study of blood T cell repertoires in COVID-19. Whole-study context: From the United States, Italy and Spain came samples of acute and convalescent COVID-19.

All enrollees were about 18 to 90 years old and from some 24 US areas. Recovery meant two consecutive negative NP/OP PCR tests, professional clearance, or resolved symptoms. The protocol was immunoSEQ multiplex PCR, while the TCRdb copy is restricted to in-frame clones and leaves out a portion. The sample yields about 210,000 clones, approximately 78% seen once. The junction had 13 bases not matched to a gene; V was cut back by 4 bases and J by 4 bases. This CDR3 is 16 amino acids long. In germline, CDR1 is MNHEY, CDR2 SVGAGI. This TCR came from a man aged 35-49 years who had recovered from COVID-19. The specimen sequenced was PBMCs or T cells enriched from blood (not recorded which). This rearrangement joins TRBV6-5 to TRBJ2-7, with 7 bases aligning to TRBD1. CDR3 protein: CASSFMTGQSRYEQYF. The CDR3 DNA follows: TGTGCCAGCAGTTTCATGACGGGACAGTCCCGTTACGAGCAGTACTTC.